A selection of T cell receptor beta chains follows, all from one sample in a study of T-cell reconstitution after alpha-beta-depleted transplantation in children. TCRdb independently ran MiXCR on the PCR reads; one entry per CDR3 protein. Of hundreds of thousands of distinct CDR3 sequences detected, approximately 10% appear once; the ten largest clones hold about a quarter. Sample: peripheral blood, taken 180 days after TCRalphabeta/CD19-depleted stem cell transplant. These receptors all stem from a male patient under 10 years old who had a stem cell transplant for chronic granulomatous disease, so the T cells may come from the graft donor. Both conserved end residues are part of each CDR3. Each record gives: clone size, V gene, J gene, D gene, CDR3 protein, CDR3 DNA. The D gene is left open where the match is weak. Expanded clones are given a class, and other clones once, few, many or no size at all.

abundance: many; v_gene: TRBV7-8; j_gene: TRBJ1-5; d_gene: NA; CDR3aa: CASSPGRVGVNQPQHF; CDR3nt: TGTGCCAGCAGCCCGGGTCGAGTGGGGGTCAATCAGCCCCAGCATTTT
abundance: once; v_gene: TRBV12-3/TRBV12-4; j_gene: TRBJ2-2; d_gene: NA; CDR3aa: CASRSTGTKANTGELFF; CDR3nt: TGTGCCAGCAGGTCCACCGGGACAAAGGCGAACACCGGGGAGCTGTTTTTT
abundance: many; v_gene: TRBV20-1; j_gene: TRBJ2-1; d_gene: TRBD2; CDR3aa: CSASGRELPPGNEQFF; CDR3nt: TGCAGTGCTAGTGGGCGGGAGCTCCCCCCGGGCAATGAGCAGTTCTTC
abundance: many; v_gene: TRBV5-4; j_gene: TRBJ1-1; d_gene: TRBD1; CDR3aa: CASSLEGTGGFAFF; CDR3nt: TGTGCCAGCAGCTTGGAAGGGACAGGGGGATTCGCTTTCTTT
abundance: many; v_gene: TRBV29-1; j_gene: TRBJ2-7; d_gene: TRBD2; CDR3aa: CSVALRLALSNEQYF; CDR3nt: TGCAGCGTTGCGCTTCGACTAGCGCTATCTAACGAGCAGTACTTC
abundance: many; v_gene: TRBV6-5; j_gene: TRBJ2-3; d_gene: TRBD1; CDR3aa: CASSSQPGQEFYTQYF; CDR3nt: TGTGCCAGCAGTTCTCAACCGGGACAGGAGTTCTATACGCAGTATTTT
abundance: many; v_gene: TRBV11-2; j_gene: TRBJ2-3; d_gene: TRBD1; CDR3aa: CASSGRDRLLYTQYF; CDR3nt: TGTGCCAGCAGCGGCCGGGACAGGTTGTTGTATACGCAGTATTTT
abundance: many; v_gene: TRBV5-4; j_gene: TRBJ1-2; d_gene: NA; CDR3aa: CASTDTYYGYTF; CDR3nt: TGTGCCAGCACAGACACGTACTATGGCTACACCTTC
abundance: many; v_gene: TRBV7-9; j_gene: TRBJ2-3; d_gene: NA; CDR3aa: CASSVVKGTDTQYF; CDR3nt: TGTGCCAGCAGCGTGGTAAAGGGTACAGATACGCAGTATTTT
abundance: NA; v_gene: TRBV3-1; j_gene: TRBJ2-1; d_gene: TRBD2; CDR3aa: CATSPLGTSFINEQFF; CDR3nt: TGTGCCACCTCCCCGCTGGGGACTAGTTTTATCAATGAGCAGTTCTTC
abundance: few; v_gene: TRBV5-4; j_gene: TRBJ2-2; d_gene: TRBD2; CDR3aa: CASSLRGLAGGTGELFF; CDR3nt: TGTGCCAGCAGCTTGAGGGGACTAGCGGGAGGAACCGGGGAGCTGTTTTTT
abundance: many; v_gene: TRBV29-1; j_gene: TRBJ1-1; d_gene: TRBD1; CDR3aa: CSVGTGWQAFF; CDR3nt: TGCAGCGTTGGGACAGGGTGGCAAGCTTTCTTT
abundance: many; v_gene: TRBV4-3; j_gene: TRBJ2-3; d_gene: NA; CDR3aa: CASSQEGSDTQYF; CDR3nt: TGCGCCAGCAGCCAAGAAGGGTCAGATACGCAGTATTTT
abundance: many; v_gene: TRBV5-1; j_gene: TRBJ2-5; d_gene: TRBD1; CDR3aa: CASSWGQGETQYF; CDR3nt: TGCGCCAGCAGCTGGGGACAGGGAGAGACCCAGTACTTC
abundance: many; v_gene: TRBV7-2; j_gene: TRBJ2-2; d_gene: TRBD2; CDR3aa: CASSSRLAGGAGELFF; CDR3nt: TGTGCCAGCAGCTCCCGACTAGCGGGAGGGGCCGGGGAGCTGTTTTTT
abundance: NA; v_gene: TRBV6-2/TRBV6-3; j_gene: TRBJ2-1; d_gene: NA; CDR3aa: CASSPPVWEGDHEQFF; CDR3nt: TGTGCCAGCAGCCCACCCGTCTGGGAGGGGGATCATGAGCAGTTCTTC
abundance: many; v_gene: TRBV27; j_gene: TRBJ2-7; d_gene: NA; CDR3aa: CASSLGHAYEQYF; CDR3nt: TGTGCCAGCAGTTTGGGACATGCCTACGAGCAGTACTTC
abundance: many; v_gene: TRBV12-3/TRBV12-4; j_gene: TRBJ2-5; d_gene: TRBD2; CDR3aa: CASHPGGMETQYF; CDR3nt: TGTGCCAGTCATCCCGGGGGGATGGAGACCCAGTACTTC
abundance: many; v_gene: TRBV5-1; j_gene: TRBJ2-7; d_gene: TRBD1; CDR3aa: CASSLGQGLYEQYF; CDR3nt: TGCGCCAGCAGCTTGGGACAGGGTCTTTACGAGCAGTACTTC
abundance: few; v_gene: TRBV2; j_gene: TRBJ2-7; d_gene: TRBD2; CDR3aa: CASSEAYGLAGVEQYF; CDR3nt: TGTGCCAGCAGTGAAGCGTACGGGCTAGCGGGAGTCGAGCAGTACTTC
abundance: many; v_gene: TRBV30; j_gene: TRBJ1-2; d_gene: NA; CDR3aa: CAWSVLRGTGYTF; CDR3nt: TGTGCCTGGAGTGTATTGCGAGGGACCGGCTACACCTTC
abundance: many; v_gene: TRBV4-1; j_gene: TRBJ1-3; d_gene: NA; CDR3aa: CASSRGPTGNTIYF; CDR3nt: TGCGCCAGCAGTCGAGGGCCAACTGGAAACACCATATATTTT
abundance: few; v_gene: TRBV11-2; j_gene: TRBJ2-1; d_gene: NA; CDR3aa: CASSLGPPGALYNEQFF; CDR3nt: TGTGCCAGCAGCTTGGGTCCGCCGGGGGCACTCTACAATGAGCAGTTCTTC
abundance: many; v_gene: TRBV7-8; j_gene: TRBJ1-4; d_gene: NA; CDR3aa: CASSFLDGEKLFF; CDR3nt: TGTGCCAGCAGCTTCCTAGATGGTGAAAAACTGTTTTTT
abundance: NA; v_gene: TRBV7-2; j_gene: TRBJ2-1; d_gene: TRBD2; CDR3aa: CARSPGGEAEQFF; CDR3nt: TGTGCCCGCAGCCCGGGGGGGGAGGCCGAGCAGTTCTTC
abundance: many; v_gene: TRBV7-2; j_gene: TRBJ2-5; d_gene: NA; CDR3aa: CASSFVVETQYF; CDR3nt: TGTGCCAGCAGCTTTGTCGTAGAGACCCAGTACTTC
abundance: many; v_gene: TRBV12-3/TRBV12-4; j_gene: TRBJ1-1; d_gene: NA; CDR3aa: CASSSQVDTEAFF; CDR3nt: TGTGCCAGCAGTTCACAGGTGGACACTGAAGCTTTCTTT
abundance: many; v_gene: TRBV4-2; j_gene: TRBJ2-2; d_gene: NA; CDR3aa: CASSQASGSWNTGELFF; CDR3nt: TGTGCCAGCAGCCAGGCCTCGGGGAGTTGGAACACCGGGGAGCTGTTTTTT
abundance: many; v_gene: TRBV20-1; j_gene: TRBJ2-7; d_gene: NA; CDR3aa: CSALRSGPYEQYF; CDR3nt: TGCAGTGCCCTTCGGAGCGGTCCCTACGAGCAGTACTTC
abundance: NA; v_gene: TRBV20-1; j_gene: TRBJ2-3; d_gene: NA; CDR3aa: CSARLATSSDTQYF; CDR3nt: TGCAGTGCTAGGTTAGCTACCAGCTCAGATACGCAGTATTTT
abundance: many; v_gene: TRBV5-5; j_gene: TRBJ2-2; d_gene: TRBD2; CDR3aa: CASSLIAGGATGELFF; CDR3nt: TGTGCCAGCAGCCTCATAGCGGGGGGTGCAACCGGGGAGCTGTTTTTT
abundance: many; v_gene: TRBV10-2; j_gene: TRBJ2-5; d_gene: NA; CDR3aa: CASSSYDRFQETQYF; CDR3nt: TGCGCCAGCAGTTCCTACGACAGATTCCAAGAGACCCAGTACTTC
abundance: many; v_gene: TRBV6-5; j_gene: TRBJ2-6; d_gene: TRBD1; CDR3aa: CASRKITGGLAGANVLTF; CDR3nt: TGTGCCAGCAGAAAAATTACAGGGGGCCTGGCTGGGGCCAACGTCCTGACTTTC
abundance: NA; v_gene: TRBV5-1; j_gene: TRBJ2-7; d_gene: TRBD2; CDR3aa: CASSLALAGTYEQHF; CDR3nt: TGCGCCAGCAGCTTGGCCCTAGCGGGGACCTACGAGCAGCACTTC
abundance: many; v_gene: TRBV12-5; j_gene: TRBJ2-1; d_gene: NA; CDR3aa: CASGSWDEQFF; CDR3nt: TGTGCTAGTGGAAGTTGGGATGAGCAGTTCTTC
abundance: NA; v_gene: TRBV7-2; j_gene: TRBJ1-1; d_gene: TRBD1; CDR3aa: CASNLQGAYTEAFF; CDR3nt: TGTGCCAGCAACCTTCAGGGGGCGTACACTGAAGCTTTCTTT
abundance: many; v_gene: TRBV4-3; j_gene: TRBJ2-1; d_gene: TRBD2; CDR3aa: CASSPGTSHNEQFF; CDR3nt: TGCGCCAGCAGCCCAGGGACTAGCCACAATGAGCAGTTCTTC
abundance: medium-sized; v_gene: TRBV5-1; j_gene: TRBJ1-1; d_gene: TRBD1; CDR3aa: CASSPGQGNTEAFF; CDR3nt: TGCGCCAGCAGCCCTGGACAGGGGAACACTGAAGCTTTCTTT
abundance: few; v_gene: TRBV5-6; j_gene: TRBJ1-4; d_gene: NA; CDR3aa: CASSPALGEKLFF; CDR3nt: TGTGCCAGCAGCCCGGCCCTTGGGGAAAAACTGTTTTTT
abundance: many; v_gene: TRBV6-5; j_gene: TRBJ1-2; d_gene: NA; CDR3aa: CASSYTLSLSYGYTF; CDR3nt: TGTGCCAGCAGTTACACCTTAAGTCTAAGTTATGGCTACACCTTC
abundance: many; v_gene: TRBV18; j_gene: TRBJ2-5; d_gene: NA; CDR3aa: CASSPQGGETQYF; CDR3nt: TGTGCCAGCTCACCACAGGGAGGAGAGACCCAGTACTTC
abundance: NA; v_gene: TRBV2; j_gene: TRBJ2-2; d_gene: NA; CDR3aa: CASSAEQGRHTGELFF; CDR3nt: TGTGCCAGCAGTGCCGAGCAGGGAAGACACACCGGGGAGCTGTTTTTT
abundance: NA; v_gene: TRBV12-3/TRBV12-4; j_gene: TRBJ1-2; d_gene: TRBD1; CDR3aa: CASSSLRGRGRFYGYTF; CDR3nt: TGTGCCAGCAGTTCCCTCAGGGGGAGGGGGCGCTTTTATGGCTACACCTTC
abundance: many; v_gene: TRBV6-2/TRBV6-3; j_gene: TRBJ2-2; d_gene: TRBD1; CDR3aa: CASSALPSGTGSAGELFF; CDR3nt: TGTGCCAGCAGTGCCCTCCCCTCCGGGACAGGGTCCGCCGGGGAGCTGTTTTTT
abundance: many; v_gene: TRBV5-1; j_gene: TRBJ2-7; d_gene: NA; CDR3aa: CASSLPRQEAKYF; CDR3nt: TGCGCCAGCAGCCTACCTAGACAGGAGGCCAAGTACTTC
abundance: many; v_gene: TRBV29-1; j_gene: TRBJ2-7; d_gene: NA; CDR3aa: CSVDGDGTYEQYF; CDR3nt: TGCAGCGTTGACGGGGACGGGACCTACGAGCAGTACTTC
abundance: NA; v_gene: TRBV12-3/TRBV12-4; j_gene: TRBJ2-3; d_gene: TRBD1; CDR3aa: CASSLGQGIEGDTQYF; CDR3nt: TGTGCCAGCAGTCTTGGACAGGGCATCGAGGGAGATACGCAGTATTTT